This T cell receptor (beta chain) was profiled in a study of cytomegalovirus exposure and HLA in healthy donors. The PCR had 60 Vbeta and 13 Jbeta primers. Sequencing was performed with immunoSEQ multiplex PCR; in TCRdb, only in-frame clones are kept and a portion is missing. The sample yields under 150,000 clones, 70% to 80% seen once. Germline CDR1 is SEHNR and CDR2 is FQNEAQ (reference sequence). This CDR3 comprises 16 residues. V was pared by 5 bases and J by 1 base, with 8 bases of the junction left unmatched. In this sample, this clone turned up once. Its specificity is unknown. Study-level points and caveats: There was a cluster of highly shared sequence variants that was likely a sequencing artifact.

This receptor was identified in a woman between 50 and 59 years old in good health and CMV-seronegative. V usage is TRBV7-9 and J usage is TRBJ1-1; 9 nucleotides align to TRBD1. The sample consisted of PBMCs. The CDR3 DNA sequence: TGTGCCAGCAGCGCGAGGACAGGGGTGACGAACACTGAAGCTTTCTTT. It is translated as CASSARTGVTNTEAFF.